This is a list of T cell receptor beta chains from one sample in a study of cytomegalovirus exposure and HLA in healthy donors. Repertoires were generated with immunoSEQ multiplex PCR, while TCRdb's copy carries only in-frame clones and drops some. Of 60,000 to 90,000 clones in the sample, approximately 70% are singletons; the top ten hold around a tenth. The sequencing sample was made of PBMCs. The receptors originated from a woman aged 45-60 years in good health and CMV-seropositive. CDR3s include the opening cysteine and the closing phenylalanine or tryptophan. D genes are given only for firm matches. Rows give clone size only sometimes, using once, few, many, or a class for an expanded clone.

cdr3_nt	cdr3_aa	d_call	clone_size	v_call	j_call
TGTGCCAGCAGGACTAGCGGGATTAACTACGAGCAGTACTTC	CASRTSGINYEQYF	TRBD2	.	TRBV28	TRBJ2-7
TGTGCCAGTAGTCTTGGCCACTCCTACGAGCAGTACTTC	CASSLGHSYEQYF	.	.	TRBV19	TRBJ2-7
TGCGCCAGCAGCTCCACAGGGGGCCAGGATCAGCCCCAGCATTTT	CASSSTGGQDQPQHF	TRBD1	.	TRBV5-1	TRBJ1-5
TGTGCCAGCAGCCTTCTGCTTGACAGCAAGACGGTAGAGCAGTACTTC	CASSLLLDSKTVEQYF	.	.	TRBV11-2	TRBJ2-7
TGTGCCAGCAGCCGATTCAGGGGCGCAGATACGCAGTATTTT	CASSRFRGADTQYF	.	.	TRBV14	TRBJ2-3
TGTGCCAGCAGCCAGACAGAAATGAACACTGAAGCTTTCTTT	CASSQTEMNTEAFF	.	once	TRBV28	TRBJ1-1
TGTGCCAGCAGTACGGACAGCCCTGGAAACACCATATATTTT	CASSTDSPGNTIYF	.	once	TRBV6-5	TRBJ1-3
TGTGCCAGCAGTTACCGGGGGAGGTTTGAAGCTTTCTTT	CASSYRGRFEAFF	.	.	TRBV27	TRBJ1-1
TGTGCCAGCAGCTTGGGGCTCGGGGGGGTCGAAGCTTTCTTT	CASSLGLGGVEAFF	.	.	TRBV5-4	TRBJ1-1
TGTGCCAGCAGTCGACCGGGACTAGCGGGGGACAATGAGCAGTTCTTC	CASSRPGLAGDNEQFF	TRBD2	.	TRBV7-3	TRBJ2-1
TGCGCCAGCAGCTTTACAGGGGGTACTGAAGCTTTCTTT	CASSFTGGTEAFF	TRBD1	.	TRBV5-1	TRBJ1-1
TGTGCCAGCAGCCCAAGAGATAGCTCCTATAATTCACCCCTCCACTTT	CASSPRDSSYNSPLHF	.	.	TRBV9	TRBJ1-6
TGTGCCAGCAGGCCCCGGGCTAGCGGTTTGGGCAATGAGCAGTTCTTC	CASRPRASGLGNEQFF	TRBD2	few	TRBV28	TRBJ2-1
TGTGCCAGCACGTCTAGCGGGAGAACCGGGGAGCTGTTTTTT	CASTSSGRTGELFF	TRBD2	few	TRBV2	TRBJ2-2
TGTTCCAGCAGCCCATCATTAGGGACAGGCAGACGTAACGAGCAGTACTTC	CSSSPSLGTGRRNEQYF	TRBD1	.	TRBV7-9	TRBJ2-7
TGTGCCAGCGGGGCCGGGACAGGCGCCACCGAGCAGTACTTC	CASGAGTGATEQYF	TRBD1	.	TRBV6-1	TRBJ2-7
TGTGCCAGCAGCCGAGATAAAGAACAGGGGGCCGGAAACACCATATATTTT	CASSRDKEQGAGNTIYF	TRBD1	.	TRBV4-2	TRBJ1-3
TGTGCCAGCTCACTAGGAGCAGGGCATGGCTACACCTTC	CASSLGAGHGYTF	.	.	TRBV18	TRBJ1-2
TGTGCCAGCTCCGCGGGACGGGGAACGAACACCGGGGAGCTGTTTTTT	CASSAGRGTNTGELFF	.	.	TRBV2	TRBJ2-2
TGCGCCAGCTCGATGGGGACAGCTAACACCGGGGAGCTGTTTTTT	CASSMGTANTGELFF	TRBD1	.	TRBV5-1	TRBJ2-2
TGTGCCAGCAGTTTAGATCGTACTGAACGCATCGGGGAGCTGTTTTTT	CASSLDRTERIGELFF	.	few	TRBV28	TRBJ2-2
TGTGCCAGCAGTCGATCGGACTACTCCAACAATGAGCAGTTCTTC	CASSRSDYSNNEQFF	.	.	TRBV6-5	TRBJ2-1
TGTGCCATCACCGAGATGGGAGAATCCACAGATACGCAGTATTTT	CAITEMGESTDTQYF	.	.	TRBV10-3	TRBJ2-3
TGCGCCAGCAGCACCAGTGTGAACACTGAAGCTTTCTTT	CASSTSVNTEAFF	.	.	TRBV4-3	TRBJ1-1
TGTGCCAGCAGCTTTGGGGCCGGACTAGCGGGGGGCCCCTACAATGAGCAGTTCTTC	CASSFGAGLAGGPYNEQFF	TRBD2	.	TRBV7-6	TRBJ2-1
TGTGCCAGCAGCTTAGCCCGTTTTGCAGGGTACGCTGAAGCTTTCTTT	CASSLARFAGYAEAFF	.	.	TRBV11-2	TRBJ1-1
TGTGCCAGCAGTTTGTGGGCCGGGAGGACGAACACCGGGGAGCTGTTTTTT	CASSLWAGRTNTGELFF	TRBD2	.	TRBV27	TRBJ2-2
TGCGCCAGCAGAAAAAGAACGACAGGCACAGATACGCAGTATTTT	CASRKRTTGTDTQYF	.	.	TRBV5-1	TRBJ2-3
TGTGCCAGCAGCTTAGTAGAGGACTACGAGCAGTACTTC	CASSLVEDYEQYF	.	few	TRBV7-2	TRBJ2-7
TGTGCCAGCAGTGAAGCCTACAGGGGGCCTCAGCCCCAGCATTTT	CASSEAYRGPQPQHF	TRBD1	once	TRBV6-1	TRBJ1-5
TGTGCCAGCAGTCTGGCTGGAGACACAGATACGCAGTATTTT	CASSLAGDTDTQYF	.	.	TRBV6-5	TRBJ2-3
TGTGCCAGCAGTTTACCCCGGGGGGTGGACAAAAACATTCAGTACTTC	CASSLPRGVDKNIQYF	TRBD2	few	TRBV28	TRBJ2-4
TGTGCCAGCAGTTACGGGGAGGGCAATCAGCCCCAGCATTTT	CASSYGEGNQPQHF	.	.	TRBV27	TRBJ1-5
TGTGCCAGCAGCGCATTCCGTACAGGGCGGGGGGCTGGGGAAAAACTGTTTTTT	CASSAFRTGRGAGEKLFF	.	few	TRBV21-1	TRBJ1-4
TGTGCCAGCAGCTTAGCAGGGACTCGGAATGAGCAGTTCTTC	CASSLAGTRNEQFF	.	.	TRBV7-9	TRBJ2-1
TGTGCCAGCAGCTACAGCGAGGGCTCCTACAATGAGCAGTTCTTC	CASSYSEGSYNEQFF	.	.	TRBV7-2	TRBJ2-1
TGTGCCAGCAGTACCGGGACAGGGTCCTACGAGCAGTACTTC	CASSTGTGSYEQYF	TRBD1	once	TRBV6-5	TRBJ2-7
TGTGCCAGCTCACCAATAGGGACAGGAAAAACTGAAGCTTTCTTT	CASSPIGTGKTEAFF	TRBD1	.	TRBV18	TRBJ1-1
TGTGCCATCAGTGAGGCTGTCGGGCTAGCTAACACCGGGGAGCTGTTTTTT	CAISEAVGLANTGELFF	.	.	TRBV10-3	TRBJ2-2
TGTGCCAGCCGGACAGGGGGCCGTCTAAGCTCCTACAATGAGCAGTTCTTC	CASRTGGRLSSYNEQFF	TRBD1	once	TRBV28	TRBJ2-1
TGTGCCAGCAGCTCCGGACTAGCGGGAGCAGGTGAGCAGTTCTTC	CASSSGLAGAGEQFF	TRBD2	few	TRBV7-2	TRBJ2-1
TGTGCCAGCAGCTTAATCCCAGGGGAAGGGACAGATACGCAGTATTTT	CASSLIPGEGTDTQYF	.	.	TRBV7-6	TRBJ2-3
TGTGCCAGCGGGACAGGGGCACGTTACGAGCAGTACTTC	CASGTGARYEQYF	TRBD1	.	TRBV27	TRBJ2-7
TGTGCCATCTCCCCCAGGGGTGACTCACCCCTCCACTTT	CAISPRGDSPLHF	.	.	TRBV6-5	TRBJ1-6
TGTGCCAGCAGGAAAATGGCCGTCAATGAGCAGTTCTTC	CASRKMAVNEQFF	.	few	TRBV11-2	TRBJ2-1
TGTGCCTGGTTGCGGGACTCGGGGGAAAAACTGTTTTTT	CAWLRDSGEKLFF	.	.	TRBV30	TRBJ1-4
TGTGCCTGGAGTGCCCTAGGGGCTAATAATTCACCCCTCCACTTT	CAWSALGANNSPLHF	.	.	TRBV30	TRBJ1-6
TGTGCCAGCAGTGAATGGGACAGGGTGGGAGAGCAGTACTTC	CASSEWDRVGEQYF	TRBD1	few	TRBV6-1	TRBJ2-7
TGTGCCAGCCGAATAGGACAAATATTAAACACCGGGGAGCTGTTTTTT	CASRIGQILNTGELFF	.	.	TRBV27	TRBJ2-2
TGTGCCAGCAGACTATTACAGGGCTGGGGGAACACTGAAGCTTTCTTT	CASRLLQGWGNTEAFF	.	.	TRBV28	TRBJ1-1
TGCGCCAGCAGCCAAGAAGGGAGGGGAGGACTATCCGAGCAGTACTTC	CASSQEGRGGLSEQYF	TRBD2	.	TRBV4-1	TRBJ2-7
TGTGCCAGCCAGGGATTGAACACTGAAGCTTTCTTT	CASQGLNTEAFF	.	.	TRBV2	TRBJ1-1
TGTGCCTGGGGGGACAGGGCAGTCGGTGAGCAGTTCTTC	CAWGDRAVGEQFF	TRBD1	.	TRBV2	TRBJ2-1
TGCGCCAGCAGTGATGGATCTGCGGGGAGTGGCTACACCTTC	CASSDGSAGSGYTF	.	few	TRBV10-1	TRBJ1-2
TGCGCCAGCAGTGCACCTAGCGGAAACAATGAGCAGTTCTTC	CASSAPSGNNEQFF	TRBD2	.	TRBV10-1	TRBJ2-1
TGCGCCAGCAGCTCAGGGAGGAGCGGAGAAAAACTGTTTTTT	CASSSGRSGEKLFF	.	.	TRBV5-1	TRBJ1-4